The 32 T cell receptor beta chains presented below share a single source sample, sequenced in a study of T cells after yellow fever vaccination (dated by TCRdb to between 2018 and 2021). Libraries were constructed by 5' RACE. Instrument used: Illumina HiSeq 2500. Using fastp at Q25 and MiXCR, TCRdb reprocessed the public reads and kept productive beta chains. Rows are combined by CDR3 protein, so each entry shows the most common genes and DNA. This sample has approximately 150,000 distinct CDR3 sequences in its table, and 6.2% of those were observed once. 2.9% of the sample rests with the top ten. The sample's treatment or condition label is to be understood as: live attenuated yellow fever vaccine strain. Sequenced material: CD4+ T cells sorted from PBMCs, taken on the day of the first yellow fever vaccination. Receptors originate from a man younger than 35 who received the YFV17D yellow fever vaccine.

Here the CDR3 reads CASSLTSGGGYEQFF. The CDR3 DNA reads TGTGCCAGCAGCTTAACAAGCGGGGGGGGCTATGAGCAGTTCTTC. The J gene is TRBJ2-1, the V gene TRBV11-2; the match to TRBD2 covers 10 bases. The germline gives CDR1 SGHAT, CDR2 FQNNGV. The CDR3 sequence is 15 residues long. V was pared by 2 bases and J by 8 bases, with 6 bases of the junction left unmatched. The complete variable domain, with remaining parts taken from reference TRBV11-2 and TRBJ2-1, reads EAGVAQSPRYKIIEKRQSVAFWCNPISGHATLYWYQQILGQGPKLLIQFQNNGVVDDSQLPKDRFSAERLKGVDSTLKIQPAKLEDSAVYLCASSLTSGGGYEQFFGPGTRLTVL.

There are many counts of this clonotype. This chain connects TRBV5-1 to TRBJ2-2; weak D call: TRBD1 (6 bases). Per germline, CDR1 SGHRS and CDR2 YFSETQ. This CDR3 has 15 residues. V was shortened by 8 bases and J by 2 bases, with 16 bases between the two germline ends. CDR3 sequence (DNA): TGCGCCAGTACTGGGTACAGGGCCAACACCGGGGAGCTGTTTTTT. Protein product: CASTGYRANTGELFF.

This chain joins TRBV28 and TRBJ2-1; 7 bases fit TRBD2. CDR3 length equals 14 residues. CDR1 is MDHEN and CDR2 is SYDVKM in the germline V gene. After removal of 7 bases from V and 3 bases from J, the junction contained 6 bases not matched to a gene. The CDR3 DNA reads TGTGCCAGCAAACCCGGGGGGTACTACAATGAGCAGTTCTTC. It codes for CASKPGGYYNEQFF.

Here the CDR3 reads CASSQDPWAGQETQYF. The CDR3, as DNA: TGTGCCAGCAGCCAAGATCCGTGGGCGGGACAAGAGACCCAGTACTTC. The chain links TRBV4-2 to TRBJ2-5; D is perhaps TRBD2 (6 bases). Between the trimmed V and J ends, which lost 0 bases and 2 bases, there was a span of 13 bases. Per germline, CDR1 LGHNA and CDR2 YNFKEQ. This CDR3 region has 16 residues.

This clonotype was counted a few times. V is TRBV2 and J is TRBJ2-1; 15 bases are shared with TRBD2. Germline V gene sequence: CDR1 SNHLY, CDR2 FYNNEI. This CDR3 has 19 residues. V gave up 5 bases and J gave up 9 bases; unmatched junction bases: 17. The CDR3 loop is CASSKDTVWTSGGVAEQFF. The CDR3 DNA is TGTGCCAGCAGTAAAGATACAGTGTGGACTAGCGGGGGGGTGGCTGAGCAGTTCTTC.

This chain uses TRBV29-1 with TRBJ2-5, with D perhaps matching TRBD2 (6 bases). This CDR3 is 12 amino acids long. V was shortened by 3 bases and J by 1 base, with 6 bases between the two germline ends. Germline V lookup: CDR1 SQVTM, CDR2 ANQGSEA. The CDR3 DNA sequence: TGCAGCGTTGAGCGGGGCCAAGAGACCCAGTACTTC. Its protein product is CSVERGQETQYF.

This clonotype was observed at least ten times. The J gene is TRBJ2-2, the V gene TRBV12-3 or TRBV12-4; D might be TRBD1 (5 bases). The CDR3 has 13 residues. Between the trimmed V and J ends, which lost 6 bases and 6 bases, there was a span of 11 bases. CDR3: CASSSQGPGELFF. The CDR3 bases are TGTGCCAGCAGCTCCCAGGGCCCCGGGGAGCTGTTTTTT.

This clonotype showed up many times. The J gene is TRBJ2-3, the V gene TRBV5-4; the D gene is possibly TRBD2 (5 bases). Germline CDR1 reads SGHNT; CDR2 reads YYREEE (reference sequence). This CDR3 is built from 15 residues. Deletions cut 4 bases from V and 2 bases from J, with 14 bases between. CDR3 loop: CASSRPRGDTDTQYF. CDR3 nucleotide sequence: TGTGCCAGCAGCCGACCCCGGGGAGACACAGATACGCAGTATTTT.

With respect to this clonotype: The junction differs from germline at one of its ends, possibly a read error. The chain employs TRBV20-1 and TRBJ1-5; unclear D gene. The CDR3 totals 15 residues. Looked up from germline, CDR1 is DFQATT and CDR2 is SNEGSKA (reference sequence). This CDR3 reads CGASVWTRGNQPQHF. CDR3 DNA: TGCGGTGCTAGCGTGTGGACCCGGGGCAATCAGCCCCAGCATTTT.

This clonotype was recorded many times. The genes are TRBV20-1 and TRBJ1-2; D is possibly TRBD1 (6 bases). CDR3 size: 13 residues. Looked up from germline, CDR1 is DFQATT and CDR2 is SNEGSKA (reference sequence). V was clipped by 5 bases and J by 2 bases, with 12 bases between them. The CDR3 DNA reads TGCAGTGCTGTGACAGGCGTAAACTATGGCTACACCTTC. This translates into CSAVTGVNYGYTF.

This clonotype was found many times. This rearrangement joins TRBV4-3 to TRBJ1-4; D call uncertain. Germline CDR1 reads LGHNA; CDR2 reads YSLEER. Trimming took off 4 bases at V and 8 bases at J, with 17 bases between the two ends. There are 15 residues in the CDR3. The CDR3 sequence: CASSRTRNSKEKLFF. DNA for the CDR3: TGCGCCAGCAGCCGGACCCGGAACAGTAAGGAAAAACTGTTTTTT.

The V and J genes are TRBV7-2 and TRBJ2-1; D unclear. The V end was cut by 3 bases, the J end by 10 bases, with 10 bases between. Germline lookup yields CDR1 SGHTA and CDR2 FQGNSA. The CDR3 runs 12 residues. The CDR3 here is CASSLEIREQFF. The CDR3 nucleotides are TGTGCCAGCAGCTTGGAAATTCGGGAGCAGTTCTTC.

At least ten counts were recorded for this clonotype. The chain carries TRBV5-1 and TRBJ2-2; 10 nucleotides line up with TRBD2. Losses at the gene ends were 1 base for V and 4 bases for J; bases not matched to a gene: 4. The germline CDR1 and CDR2 sequences are SGHRS and YFSETQ. This CDR3 has 16 amino acids. As DNA, the CDR3 is TGCGCCAGCAGCTTGCTGCCTAGCGGGGGCACCGGGGAGCTGTTTTTT. Translation gives CASSLLPSGGTGELFF.

There are a few counts of this clonotype. CDR3 DNA: TGCGCCAGCAGCTCACAGCGGACTCAAGAGACCCAGTACTTC. Translation: CASSSQRTQETQYF. The V gene is TRBV5-1, the J gene TRBJ2-5, with D possibly TRBD2 on 5 matching bases. Germline lookup yields CDR1 SGHRS and CDR2 YFSETQ. CDR3 length: 14 residues. The ends were cut back, 3 bases at V and 2 bases at J, with 11 bases in the middle.

This clonotype was counted many times. The chain links TRBV5-1 to TRBJ2-2; D remains unclear. Trimming took off 1 base at V and 7 bases at J, with 14 bases between the two ends. The CDR3 consists of 15 residues. The germline CDR1 and CDR2 sequences are SGHRS and YFSETQ. The CDR3 loop is CASSLQPGVNGELFF. As DNA, the CDR3 is TGCGCCAGCAGCTTGCAGCCAGGCGTTAACGGGGAGCTGTTTTTT.

The sample holds many counts of this clonotype. V gene TRBV6-6 combines with J gene TRBJ1-1, with D possibly TRBD1 on 5 matching bases. Germline values: CDR1 MNHNY, CDR2 SVGAGI (reference sequence). Deletions cut 5 bases from V and 5 bases from J, with 18 bases between. The CDR3 spans 15 residues. The CDR3: CASSVNGQGGTEAFF. The CDR3 region has the DNA TGTGCCAGCAGTGTAAATGGGCAGGGAGGGACTGAAGCTTTCTTT.

This clonotype came up many times. V is TRBV5-5 and J is TRBJ2-7; the D gene could be TRBD1 or TRBD2 (6 bases each). Germline CDR1 reads SGHKS; CDR2 reads YYEKEE (reference sequence). V gave up 1 base and J gave up 6 bases, with 14 bases separating them. This CDR3 spans 14 amino acids. The chain's CDR3 is CASSLTGATIEQYF. CDR3 in DNA: TGTGCCAGCAGCTTGACGGGGGCGACGATCGAGCAGTACTTC.

J is TRBJ2-7 and V is TRBV12-3 or TRBV12-4; perhaps TRBD1 as D (6 bases). This CDR3 spans 14 amino acids. The ends were cut back, 3 bases at V and 2 bases at J, with 11 bases in the middle. This CDR3 is CASSFRGSPYEQYF. DNA for the CDR3: TGTGCCAGCAGTTTCAGGGGTTCCCCCTACGAGCAGTACTTC.

This clonotype was seen at least ten times. The chain has TRBV5-1 and TRBJ2-7, with D unclear. V was cut by 4 bases and J by 3 bases, with 5 bases left in between. Germline CDR1 is SGHRS and CDR2 is YFSETQ. The CDR3 runs 11 residues. CDR3 sequence (DNA): TGCGCCAGCAGCGAGTTCTACGAGCAGTACTTC. Translated: CASSEFYEQYF.

This clonotype has only a few counts. This chain joins TRBV5-1 and TRBJ1-4, with D possibly matching TRBD1 (5 bases). CDR1 is SGHRS, CDR2 YFSETQ, per germline. Trimming removed 4 bases from V and 7 bases from J, with 11 bases in between. This CDR3 is built from 13 residues. CDR3 amino acids: CASSPGGGEKLFF. The CDR3 DNA is TGCGCCAGCAGCCCCGGGGGGGGTGAAAAACTGTTTTTT.

This clonotype has a count of ten or more. The chain is built from TRBV27 and TRBJ2-1, with D perhaps TRBD2 (7 bases). Between the trimmed V and J ends, which lost 1 base and 9 bases, there was a span of 13 bases. CDR1 and CDR2 from the germline V gene are MNHEY and SMNVEV (reference sequence). This CDR3 has 14 residues. CDR3 loop: CASSLFGGQGEQFF. CDR3 coding DNA: TGTGCCAGCAGTTTATTCGGGGGGCAGGGTGAGCAGTTCTTC.

At least ten counts were recorded for this clonotype. The J gene is TRBJ2-2, the V gene TRBV7-3; D perhaps matches TRBD2 (5 bases). CDR3 size: 12 residues. V was cut by 8 bases and J by 6 bases, with 10 bases left in between. CDR1 and CDR2 from the germline V gene are SGHTA and FQGTGA. The CDR3 is CASAQLAGELFF. The CDR3 bases are TGTGCCAGCGCCCAACTAGCCGGGGAGCTGTTTTTT.

The rearrangement uses TRBV12-3 or TRBV12-4 and TRBJ1-2, with TRBD1 matching over 8 bases. The ends lost 1 base at V and 7 bases at J; junction bases unmatched: 2. This CDR3 comprises 13 residues. In nucleotides, the CDR3 is TGTGCCAGCAGTTTAGGCAGGGGGCTTGGCTACACCTTC. Protein: CASSLGRGLGYTF.

This clonotype was observed many times. The rearrangement links TRBV12-3 or TRBV12-4 to TRBJ1-6; D is ambiguous. Trimming shortened V by 4 bases and J by 7 bases, and 5 bases separated the two germline ends. This CDR3 comprises 12 residues. CDR3 residues: CASSSGNSPLHF. The CDR3 coding sequence is TGTGCCAGCAGTTCGGGCAATTCACCCCTCCACTTT.

The V gene is TRBV15, the J gene TRBJ1-2; no firm D call. CDR1 and CDR2 from the germline V gene are LNHNV and YYDKDF (reference sequence). The CDR3 is 15 amino acids. Trimming shortened V by 1 base and J by 4 bases, and 13 bases separated the two germline ends. The CDR3 reads CATSRGLWATYGYTF. The CDR3 DNA reads TGTGCCACCAGCAGAGGTCTCTGGGCCACCTATGGCTACACCTTC.

This clonotype was counted many times. This chain links TRBV5-1 with TRBJ2-2, with D uncertain. V lost 0 bases and J 0 bases, leaving 3 bases between the germline ends. The germline V gene has CDR1 SGHRS and CDR2 YFSETQ. This CDR3 is 14 amino acids long. CDR3 DNA: TGCGCCAGCAGCTTGGCGCCGAACACCGGGGAGCTGTTTTTT. It translates to CASSLAPNTGELFF.

CDR3 sequence: CASSLPGQRDTIYF. CDR3 nucleotides: TGTGCCAGCAGCTTACCTGGCCAGAGGGACACCATATATTTT. This chain uses TRBV5-6 with TRBJ1-3, with D unclear. This CDR3 has 14 amino acids. Germline lookup yields CDR1 SGHDT and CDR2 YYEEEE. Trimming removed 2 bases from V and 8 bases from J, with 14 bases in between.

A few counts support this clonotype. The V gene is TRBV5-1, the J gene TRBJ2-4, with D perhaps matching TRBD1 or TRBD2 (6 bases each). Trimming stripped 4 bases from V and 7 bases from J, with 18 bases between. CDR3 length equals 15 residues. The V gene's germline CDR1 is SGHRS and CDR2 YFSETQ. In DNA, the CDR3 is TGCGCCAGCAGCCCGCCCAGGGGCGGGGTGAACATTCAGTACTTC. Protein sequence: CASSPPRGGVNIQYF.

This clonotype was counted many times. The chain links TRBV3-1 to TRBJ1-5; D possibly corresponds to TRBD1 (5 bases). V was trimmed by 4 bases and J by 14 bases, leaving 18 bases between them. This CDR3 contains 13 residues. The germline gives CDR1 LGHDT, CDR2 YNNKEL (reference sequence). The CDR3 region has the DNA TGTGCCAGCAGCCCCTCGGTGGGACGAGAGAAGCATTTT. Its protein is CASSPSVGREKHF.

This clonotype was counted many times. The rearrangement joins TRBV5-1 to TRBJ2-1; 11 positions agree with TRBD2. Germline V lookup: CDR1 SGHRS, CDR2 YFSETQ. V gave up 1 base and J gave up 7 bases; unmatched junction bases: 7. This CDR3 has 16 residues. The CDR3 here is CASSLSLAGGANEQFF. DNA of the CDR3: TGCGCCAGCAGCTTGTCCCTAGCGGGGGGTGCGAATGAGCAGTTCTTC.

The V call is TRBV5-1, the J call TRBJ2-2, with 7 bases that match TRBD1. Trimming cost V 1 base and J 4 bases; bases outside gene matches: 4. This CDR3 contains 15 residues. Per the germline V gene, CDR1 is SGHRS and CDR2 is YFSETQ. CDR3 sequence: CASSLRTGATGELFF. In nucleotides, the CDR3 is TGCGCCAGCAGCTTGAGGACAGGAGCCACCGGGGAGCTGTTTTTT.

This chain connects TRBV7-2 to TRBJ2-1; D is undetermined. Trimming shortened V by 0 bases and J by 12 bases, and 18 bases separated the two germline ends. The CDR3 totals 15 residues. Looked up from germline, CDR1 is SGHTA and CDR2 is FQGNSA. The CDR3 DNA follows: TGTGCCAGCAGCTTAGCGGGCAGAGAAGGTACTGGGCAGTTCTTC. This codes for CASSLAGREGTGQFF.